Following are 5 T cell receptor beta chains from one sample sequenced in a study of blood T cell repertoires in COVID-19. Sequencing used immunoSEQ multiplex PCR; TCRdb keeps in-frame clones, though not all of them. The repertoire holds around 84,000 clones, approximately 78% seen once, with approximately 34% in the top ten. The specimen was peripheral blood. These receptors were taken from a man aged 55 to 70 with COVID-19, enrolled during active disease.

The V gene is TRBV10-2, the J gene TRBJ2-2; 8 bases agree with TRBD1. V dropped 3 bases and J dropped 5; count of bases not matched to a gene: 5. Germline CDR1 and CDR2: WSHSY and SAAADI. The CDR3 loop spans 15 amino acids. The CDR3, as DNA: TGCGCCAGCAGTGAACGGACAGGGCAGACCGGGGAGCTGTTTTTT. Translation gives CASSERTGQTGELFF.

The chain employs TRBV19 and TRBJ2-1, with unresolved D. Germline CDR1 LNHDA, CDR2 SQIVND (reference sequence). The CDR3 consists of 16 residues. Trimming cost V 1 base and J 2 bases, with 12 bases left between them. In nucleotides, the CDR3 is TGTGCCAGTAGTATAGTGGGCAGGTCAACCTACAATGAGCAGTTCTTC. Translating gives CASSIVGRSTYNEQFF.

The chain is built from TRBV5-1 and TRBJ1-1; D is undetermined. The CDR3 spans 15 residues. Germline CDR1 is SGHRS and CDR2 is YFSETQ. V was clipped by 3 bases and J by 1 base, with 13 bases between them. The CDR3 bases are TGCGCCAGCAGCTCCGAAAAACAGAAGAACACTGAAGCTTTCTTT. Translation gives CASSSEKQKNTEAFF.

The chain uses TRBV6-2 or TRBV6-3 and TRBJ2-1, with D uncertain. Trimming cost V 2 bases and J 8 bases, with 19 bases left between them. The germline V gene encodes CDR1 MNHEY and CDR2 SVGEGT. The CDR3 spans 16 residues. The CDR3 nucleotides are TGTGCCAGCAGTTACCCGACCGTCGCCCTAGTCGATGAGCAGTTCTTC. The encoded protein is CASSYPTVALVDEQFF.

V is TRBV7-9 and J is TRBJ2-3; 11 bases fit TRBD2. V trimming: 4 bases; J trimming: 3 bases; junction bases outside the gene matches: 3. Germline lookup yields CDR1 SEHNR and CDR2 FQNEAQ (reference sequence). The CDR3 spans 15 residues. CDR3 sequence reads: CASSSTSGVTDTQYF. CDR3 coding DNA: TGTGCCAGCAGCTCGACTAGCGGGGTTACAGATACGCAGTATTTT.